This T cell receptor beta chain was identified in a study of T cell repertoires in cytomegalovirus infection. Study-wide context: Public TCR beta signature analysis indicated the presence of both CMV infection and matching HLA type.

General study findings and limits: The cumulative frequency of public TCR beta families identified carriers of CMV plus the relevant HLA. HLA-C-restricted, CMV-specific TCR beta clonotypes were dominant ex vivo.

The sample holds many counts of this clonotype. Antigen: not known. MiXCR, run by TCRdb on the reads, gives a single entry per CDR3 protein. The sample has hundreds of thousands of distinct CDR3 sequences, 17% seen once. Specimen: PBMCs. The clonotype comes from a human donor in good health (CMV status not recorded). Some clones in this sample may be carry-over from other donors' samples.

The CDR3 loop reads CASSSQRTRTDTQYF. The CDR3 coding sequence is TGTGCCAGCTCAAGCCAGCGGACCCGCACAGATACGCAGTATTTT. V gene TRBV27 combines with J gene TRBJ2-3, with D perhaps TRBD2 (5 bases). Germline V gene data show CDR1 as MNHEY and CDR2 as SMNVEV (reference sequence). The V end was cut by 8 bases, the J end by 1 base, with 16 bases between. The CDR3 consists of 15 residues.